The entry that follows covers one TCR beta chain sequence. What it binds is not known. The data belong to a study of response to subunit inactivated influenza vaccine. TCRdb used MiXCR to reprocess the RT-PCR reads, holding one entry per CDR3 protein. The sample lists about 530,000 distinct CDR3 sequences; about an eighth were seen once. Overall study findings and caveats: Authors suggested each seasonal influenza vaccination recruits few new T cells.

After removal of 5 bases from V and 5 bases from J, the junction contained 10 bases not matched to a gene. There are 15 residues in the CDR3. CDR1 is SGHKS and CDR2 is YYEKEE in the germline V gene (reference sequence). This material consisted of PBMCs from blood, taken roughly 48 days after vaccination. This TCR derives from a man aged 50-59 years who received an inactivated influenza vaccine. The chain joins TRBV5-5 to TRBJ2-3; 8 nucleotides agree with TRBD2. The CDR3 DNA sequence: TGTGCCAGCAGTTTTCTCGGACTAGCAAAAGATACGCAGTATTTT. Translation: CASSFLGLAKDTQYF.